The 8 T cell receptor beta chains in this list originate from one sample, sequenced in a study of identical twins. TCRdb reprocessed the 5' RACE reads via MiXCR and lists one record per CDR3 protein. The profile covers hundreds of thousands of distinct CDR3 sequences, with 12% appearing a single time and about 1.5% taken by the ten largest. This same sample was also part of a study on yellow fever vaccine responses in identical twins.

Sequenced material: PBMCs. The receptors were gathered from a woman younger than 30 in good health.

The chain employs TRBV7-6 and TRBJ2-5; 9 bases align to TRBD2. V was clipped by 7 bases and J by 1 base; unmatched bases: 10. The CDR3 is 16 amino acids. Germline V gene data show CDR1 as SGHVS and CDR2 as FNYEAQ. The CDR3 bases are TGTGCCAGCAACGATTTGGTAGCGGGGGTCCAAGAGACCCAGTACTTC. It specifies CASNDLVAGVQETQYF.

The table lists this clonotype with a few counts. This chain connects TRBV4-1 to TRBJ2-5; 7 nucleotides align to TRBD1. The V and J ends lost 3 bases and 4 bases, in that order; junction bases with no gene match: 2. In germline, CDR1 is MGHRA, CDR2 YSYEKL. This CDR3 region has 13 residues. The CDR3 reads CASSHRQGETQYF. CDR3 DNA: TGCGCCAGCAGCCACCGACAGGGAGAGACCCAGTACTTC.

This clonotype has a handful of counts. Mismatch with germline at one junction end may stem from a read error. The chain joins TRBV12-3 or TRBV12-4 to TRBJ1-1; the match to TRBD1 covers 8 bases. This CDR3 is 12 amino acids long. The CDR3 region has the DNA TGTGCCAGCAGTTTAGATAGGCAGGGGGCCATCTTT. This gives the protein CASSLDRQGAIF.

This clonotype has only a few counts. The V and J genes are TRBV5-4 and TRBJ2-1; D not certain. The CDR3 loop spans 13 amino acids. The germline V gene encodes CDR1 SGHNT and CDR2 YYREEE (reference sequence). The V end lost 0 bases, the J end lost 6 bases, and 7 bases lay between the germline ends. CDR3 DNA sequence: TGTGCCAGCAGCTTGGTTAGAAGCAATGAGCAGTTCTTC. Protein: CASSLVRSNEQFF.

This clonotype has more than one count but fewer than ten. The CDR3 coding sequence is TGCAGTGCTAGATCCGCGAACACCGGGGAGCTGTTTTTT. This encodes CSARSANTGELFF. The chain has TRBV20-1 and TRBJ2-2, with unresolved D. Germline loops: CDR1 DFQATT, CDR2 SNEGSKA (reference sequence). This CDR3 is 13 amino acids long. The V and J ends lost 2 bases and 0 bases respectively, with 4 bases between them.

This clonotype was recorded a few times. This chain joins TRBV29-1 and TRBJ2-1; no clear D. Trimming cost V 2 bases and J 0 bases, with 11 bases left between them. Germline assignment: CDR1 SQVTM and CDR2 ANQGSEA. CDR3 length equals 15 residues. In DNA form, the CDR3 reads TGCAGCGTTGAATTGGGTAGTAGCTCCTACAATGAGCAGTTCTTC. Its translation is CSVELGSSSYNEQFF.

This chain joins TRBV28 and TRBJ1-6; D is unresolved. This CDR3 spans 15 amino acids. V lost 6 bases, J lost 3 bases, and 12 bases lay in between. In germline, CDR1 is MDHEN, CDR2 SYDVKM. CDR3 sequence: CASSASSFYNSPLHF. For the CDR3, the DNA is TGTGCCAGCAGCGCTAGCAGCTTCTATAATTCACCCCTCCACTTT.

This clonotype was observed at least ten times. Relative to the germline gene, one junction end is altered; a read error may explain this. The J gene is TRBJ2-2, the V gene TRBV3-1, with no clear D. The CDR3 has 13 amino acids. Germline loops: CDR1 LGHDT, CDR2 YNNKEL (reference sequence). CDR3 sequence reads: CASSQVSTGELFF. DNA for the CDR3: TGCGCCAGCAGCCAAGTATCCACCGGGGAGCTGTTTTTT.